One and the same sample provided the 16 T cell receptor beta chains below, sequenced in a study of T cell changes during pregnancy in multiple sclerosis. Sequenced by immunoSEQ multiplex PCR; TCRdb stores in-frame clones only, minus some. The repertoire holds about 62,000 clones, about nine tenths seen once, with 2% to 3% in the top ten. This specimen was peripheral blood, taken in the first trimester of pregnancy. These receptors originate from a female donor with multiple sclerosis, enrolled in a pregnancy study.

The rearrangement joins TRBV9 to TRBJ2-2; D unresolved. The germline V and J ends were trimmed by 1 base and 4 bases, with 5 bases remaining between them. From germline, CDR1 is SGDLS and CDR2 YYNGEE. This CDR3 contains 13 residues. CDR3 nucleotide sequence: TGTGCCAGCAGCGTACGCGGCACCGGGGAGCTGTTTTTT. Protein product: CASSVRGTGELFF.

The CDR3 sequence is CAPHWRGERMNTEAFF. CDR3 DNA: TGTGCCCCCCATTGGAGGGGAGAACGCATGAACACTGAAGCTTTCTTT. V and J are TRBV5-4 and TRBJ1-1; tentatively, D is TRBD1 (5 bases). This CDR3 spans 16 amino acids. Trimming removed 10 bases at V and 0 bases at J, with 22 bases between. Germline lookup yields CDR1 SGHNT and CDR2 YYREEE (reference sequence).

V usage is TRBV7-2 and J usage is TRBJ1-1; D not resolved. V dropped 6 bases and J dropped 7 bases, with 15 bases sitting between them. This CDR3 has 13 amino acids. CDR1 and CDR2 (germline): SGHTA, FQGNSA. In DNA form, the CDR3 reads TGTGCCAGCAGGGATAACTTGGGGAGTGAAGCTTTCTTT. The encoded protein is CASRDNLGSEAFF.

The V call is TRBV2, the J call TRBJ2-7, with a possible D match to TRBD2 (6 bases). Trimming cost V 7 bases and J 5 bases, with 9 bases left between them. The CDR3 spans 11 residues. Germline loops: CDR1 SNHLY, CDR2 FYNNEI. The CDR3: CASNWGDEQYF. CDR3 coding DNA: TGTGCCAGCAATTGGGGGGACGAGCAGTACTTC.

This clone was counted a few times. The CDR3 sequence: CASSLRENIQYF. The CDR3 nucleotides read TGTGCCAGCAGTTTACGCGAAAACATTCAGTACTTC. The chain couples TRBV6-9 to TRBJ2-4, with D unclear. The V end was cut by 4 bases, the J end by 5 bases, with 6 bases between. This CDR3 is built from 12 residues. From germline, CDR1 is MNHGY and CDR2 SVAAGI.

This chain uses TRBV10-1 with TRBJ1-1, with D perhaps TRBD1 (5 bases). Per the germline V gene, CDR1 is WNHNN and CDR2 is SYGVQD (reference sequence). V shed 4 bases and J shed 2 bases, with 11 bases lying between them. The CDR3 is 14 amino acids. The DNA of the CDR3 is TGCGCCAGCAGTGGCGGGGGAGGAAACACTGAAGCTTTCTTT. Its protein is CASSGGGGNTEAFF.

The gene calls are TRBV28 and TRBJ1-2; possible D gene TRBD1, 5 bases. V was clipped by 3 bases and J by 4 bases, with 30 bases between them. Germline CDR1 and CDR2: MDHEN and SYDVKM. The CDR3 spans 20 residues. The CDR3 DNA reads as TGTGCCAGCAGTTTGTTGGGGTTTGGCAGGGCAGCGCCTGGGGTCTATGGCTACACCTTC. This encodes CASSLLGFGRAAPGVYGYTF.

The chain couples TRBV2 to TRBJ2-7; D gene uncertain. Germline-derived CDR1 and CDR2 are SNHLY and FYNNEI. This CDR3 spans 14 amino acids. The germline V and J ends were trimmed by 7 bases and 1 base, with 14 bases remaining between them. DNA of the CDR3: TGTGCCAGCAACCCCATAGTATATTCCTACGAGCAGTACTTC. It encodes CASNPIVYSYEQYF.

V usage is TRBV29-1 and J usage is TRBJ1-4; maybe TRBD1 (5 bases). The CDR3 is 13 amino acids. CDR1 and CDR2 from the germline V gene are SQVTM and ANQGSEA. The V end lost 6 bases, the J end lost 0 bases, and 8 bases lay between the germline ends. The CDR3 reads CSVETATNEKLFF. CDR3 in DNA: TGCAGCGTCGAGACAGCAACTAATGAAAAACTGTTTTTT.

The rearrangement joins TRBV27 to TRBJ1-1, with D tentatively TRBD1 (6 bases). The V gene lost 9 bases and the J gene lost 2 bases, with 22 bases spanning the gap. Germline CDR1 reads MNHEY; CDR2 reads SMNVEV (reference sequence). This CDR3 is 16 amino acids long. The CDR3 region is CASAGYWDIINTEAFF. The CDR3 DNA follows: TGTGCCAGTGCTGGTTATTGGGACATCATTAACACTGAAGCTTTCTTT.

CDR3 sequence: CASRVGQNPTYEQYF. The CDR3 DNA reads TGTGCCAGCAGGGTGGGGCAGAACCCGACCTACGAGCAGTACTTC. The V call is TRBV6-1, the J call TRBJ2-7, with D perhaps matching TRBD1 (5 bases). CDR3 length: 15 amino acids. Germline-derived CDR1 and CDR2 are MNHNS and SASEGT. Trimming shortened V by 6 bases and J by 2 bases, and 17 bases separated the two germline ends.

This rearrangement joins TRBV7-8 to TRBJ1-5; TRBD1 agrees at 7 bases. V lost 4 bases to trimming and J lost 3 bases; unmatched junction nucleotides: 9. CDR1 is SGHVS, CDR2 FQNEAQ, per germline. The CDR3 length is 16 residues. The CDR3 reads CASSSDRFAVNQPQHF. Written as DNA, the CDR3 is TGTGCCAGCAGCTCGGACAGGTTTGCCGTCAATCAGCCCCAGCATTTT.

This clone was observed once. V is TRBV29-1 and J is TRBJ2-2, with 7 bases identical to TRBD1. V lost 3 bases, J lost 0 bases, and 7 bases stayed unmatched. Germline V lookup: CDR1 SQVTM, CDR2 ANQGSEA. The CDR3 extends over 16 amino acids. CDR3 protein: CSVDVWGQPNTGELFF. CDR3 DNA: TGCAGCGTTGACGTCTGGGGACAGCCGAACACCGGGGAGCTGTTTTTT.

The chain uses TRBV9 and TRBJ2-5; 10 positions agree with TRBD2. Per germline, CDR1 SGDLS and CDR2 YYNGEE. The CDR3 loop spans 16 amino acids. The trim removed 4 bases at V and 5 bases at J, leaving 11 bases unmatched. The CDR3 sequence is CASSLSGAGGPETQYF. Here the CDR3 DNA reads TGTGCCAGCAGCCTAAGTGGAGCGGGGGGGCCGGAGACCCAGTACTTC.

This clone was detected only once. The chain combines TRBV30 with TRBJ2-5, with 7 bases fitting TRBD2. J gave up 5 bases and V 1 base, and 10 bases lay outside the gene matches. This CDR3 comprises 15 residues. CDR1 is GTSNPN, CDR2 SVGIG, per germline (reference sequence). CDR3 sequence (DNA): TGTGCCTGGAGTGGATGGGGAGGGCCTGGTGAGACCCAGTACTTC. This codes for CAWSGWGGPGETQYF. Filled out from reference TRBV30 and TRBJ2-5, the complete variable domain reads SQTIHQWPATLVQPVGSPLSLECTVEGTSNPNLYWYRQAAGRGLQLLFYSVGIGQISSEVPQNLSASRPQDRQFILSSKKLLLSDSGFYLCAWSGWGGPGETQYFGPGTRLLVL.

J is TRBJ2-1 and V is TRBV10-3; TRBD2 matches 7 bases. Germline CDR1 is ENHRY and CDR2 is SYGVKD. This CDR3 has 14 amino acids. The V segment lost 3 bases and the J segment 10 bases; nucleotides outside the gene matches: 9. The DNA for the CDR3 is TGTGCCATCAGTGACCCCCGACTAGCTTTGGAGCAGTTCTTC. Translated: CAISDPRLALEQFF.